One and the same sample provided the 11 T cell receptor beta chains below, sequenced in a study of response to subunit inactivated influenza vaccine. TCRdb reprocessed the RT-PCR reads via MiXCR and lists one record per CDR3 protein. The data show hundreds of thousands of distinct CDR3 sequences, about 12% seen once. The sample consisted of PBMCs from blood, taken on the day of vaccination. The receptors shown here come from a man aged 50 to 59 who received an inactivated influenza vaccine.

This clonotype was seen ten or more times. The chain carries TRBV20-1 and TRBJ2-1, with TRBD2 matching over 11 bases. The CDR3 length is 16 residues. Trimming at V came to 6 bases and at J to 0 bases, leaving 7 bases not matched to a gene. Germline values: CDR1 DFQATT, CDR2 SNEGSKA (reference sequence). CDR3 protein: CSAGLAGLSSYNEQFF. The CDR3 nucleotides are TGCAGTGCCGGACTAGCGGGTCTGAGCTCCTACAATGAGCAGTTCTTC.

This rearrangement joins TRBV10-3 to TRBJ2-5; the D gene is possibly TRBD1 (5 bases). V shed 6 bases and J shed 2 bases, with 13 bases lying between them. This CDR3 is 14 amino acids long. Germline assignment: CDR1 ENHRY and CDR2 SYGVKD. CDR3 nucleotide sequence: TGTGCCATCAGACCCGGACAAGGACAAGAGACCCAGTACTTC. This encodes CAIRPGQGQETQYF.

CDR3 nucleotide sequence: TGTGCCAGCAGCACCAGACAGGGGGCCTCGGGTGGCTACACCTTC. Protein product: CASSTRQGASGGYTF. The chain is built from TRBV7-9 and TRBJ1-2; 10 bases are a match to TRBD1. The ends lost 5 bases at V and 7 bases at J; junction bases unmatched: 10. The CDR3 covers 15 residues. The germline V gene has CDR1 SEHNR and CDR2 FQNEAQ (reference sequence).

This clonotype was picked up one time. This rearrangement joins TRBV12-3 or TRBV12-4 to TRBJ2-7; maybe TRBD1 (6 bases). Trimming stripped 2 bases from V and 2 bases from J, with 10 bases between. This CDR3 comprises 14 residues. The CDR3 nucleotides read TGTGCCAGCAGTTTATTGCAGGGGCCCTACGAGCAGTACTTC. Amino acids: CASSLLQGPYEQYF.

This clonotype has at least ten counts. The chain has TRBV28 and TRBJ2-4; D is unclear. CDR1 and CDR2 (germline): MDHEN, SYDVKM. The CDR3 length is 12 residues. With 6 bases removed from V and 5 bases from J, the gap between germline ends came to 8 bases. In nucleotides, the CDR3 is TGTGCCAGCAGCTTAACAGAAAACATTCAGTACTTC. As protein: CASSLTENIQYF.

This clonotype was recorded a few times. The chain has TRBV21-1 and TRBJ2-1. TRBV21-1 represents a pseudogene. The CDR3 is 12 amino acids. CDR3 sequence reads: CASLRPWDEQFF. DNA for the CDR3: TGTGCCAGCCTCAGACCGTGGGATGAGCAGTTCTTC.

This clonotype was detected only a few times. This chain uses TRBV4-1 with TRBJ1-3, with D unclear. The CDR3 is made up of 15 amino acids. Germline values: CDR1 MGHRA, CDR2 YSYEKL. V gave up 2 bases and J gave up 0 bases, with 8 bases separating them. CDR3 protein: CASSQLIISGNTIYF. The DNA for the CDR3 is TGCGCCAGCAGCCAACTTATTATCTCTGGAAACACCATATATTTT.

This clonotype was counted at least ten times. The chain is built from TRBV10-3 and TRBJ1-2; 8 positions agree with TRBD1. Germline assignment: CDR1 ENHRY and CDR2 SYGVKD. The length of the CDR3 is 15 residues. Trimming cost V 0 bases and J 7 bases; bases outside gene matches: 7. The CDR3 protein is CAISESEDRDSGYTF. The CDR3 DNA sequence: TGTGCCATCAGTGAGTCAGAGGACAGGGATTCTGGCTACACCTTC.

This chain connects TRBV29-1 to TRBJ1-1; weak D call: TRBD1 (5 bases). V was clipped by 4 bases and J by 6 bases, with 15 bases between them. Germline V CDR1 and CDR2: SQVTM, ANQGSEA. The CDR3 is 13 amino acids. As DNA, the CDR3 is TGCAGCGTTGTCCCGGGACCTGATCCTGAAGCTTTCTTT. It specifies CSVVPGPDPEAFF.

J is TRBJ2-5 and V is TRBV7-8, with a weak D call TRBD2 (5 bases). The CDR3 consists of 13 residues. V lost 3 bases to trimming and J lost 4 bases, with 9 bases between them. Germline V gene data show CDR1 as SGHVS and CDR2 as FQNEAQ. Here the CDR3 DNA reads TGTGCCAGCAGCTTTACTAGTTCAGAGACCCAGTACTTC. It specifies CASSFTSSETQYF.

This clonotype was seen many times. The chain combines TRBV7-2 with TRBJ2-7; D unclear. This CDR3 is 15 amino acids long. V lost 6 bases, J lost 5 bases, and 20 bases lay in between. Germline CDR1 is SGHTA and CDR2 is FQGNSA. The CDR3 DNA reads TGTGCCAGCAGATTATCCCCACGGAGTGGCAACGAGCAGTACTTC. Protein sequence: CASRLSPRSGNEQYF.